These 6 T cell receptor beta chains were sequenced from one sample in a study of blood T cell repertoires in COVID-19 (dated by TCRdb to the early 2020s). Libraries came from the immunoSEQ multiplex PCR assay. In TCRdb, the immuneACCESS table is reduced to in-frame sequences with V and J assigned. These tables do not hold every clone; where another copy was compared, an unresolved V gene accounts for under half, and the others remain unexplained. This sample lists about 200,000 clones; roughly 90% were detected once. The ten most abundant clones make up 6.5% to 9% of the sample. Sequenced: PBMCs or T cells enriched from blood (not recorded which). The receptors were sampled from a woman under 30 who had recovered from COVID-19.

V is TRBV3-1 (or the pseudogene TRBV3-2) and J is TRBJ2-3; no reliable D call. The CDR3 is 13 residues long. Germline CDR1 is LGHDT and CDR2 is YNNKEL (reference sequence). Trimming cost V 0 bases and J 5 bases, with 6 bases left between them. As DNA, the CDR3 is TGTGCCAGCAGCCAAGATCTGAGAGATACGCAGTATTTT. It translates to CASSQDLRDTQYF.

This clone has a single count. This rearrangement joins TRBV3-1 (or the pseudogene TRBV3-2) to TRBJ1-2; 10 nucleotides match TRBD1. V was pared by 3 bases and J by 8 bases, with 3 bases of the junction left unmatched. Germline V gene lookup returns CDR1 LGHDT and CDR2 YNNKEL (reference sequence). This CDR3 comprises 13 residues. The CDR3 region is CASSHGQGGGYTF. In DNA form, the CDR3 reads TGTGCCAGCAGCCACGGACAGGGGGGCGGCTACACCTTC.

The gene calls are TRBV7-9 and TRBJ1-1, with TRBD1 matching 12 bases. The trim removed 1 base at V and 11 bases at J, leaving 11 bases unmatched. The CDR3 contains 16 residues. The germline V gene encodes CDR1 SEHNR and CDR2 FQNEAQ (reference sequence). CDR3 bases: TGTGCCAGCAGCTTAGGGGGACAGGGGGCGGCCGAGTACGCTTTCTTT. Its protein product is CASSLGGQGAAEYAFF. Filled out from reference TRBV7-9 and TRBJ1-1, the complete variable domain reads DTGVSQNPRHKITKRGQNVTFRCDPISEHNRLYWYRQTLGQGPEFLTYFQNEAQLEKSRLLSDRFSAERPKGSFSTLEIQRTEQGDSAMYLCASSLGGQGAAEYAFFGQGTRLTVV.

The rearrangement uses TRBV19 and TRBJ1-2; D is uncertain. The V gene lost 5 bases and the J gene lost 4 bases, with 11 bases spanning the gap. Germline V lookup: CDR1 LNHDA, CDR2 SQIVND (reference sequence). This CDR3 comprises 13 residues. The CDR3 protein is CASSFGFGYGYTF. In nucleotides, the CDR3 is TGTGCCAGTAGTTTCGGGTTTGGCTATGGCTACACCTTC.

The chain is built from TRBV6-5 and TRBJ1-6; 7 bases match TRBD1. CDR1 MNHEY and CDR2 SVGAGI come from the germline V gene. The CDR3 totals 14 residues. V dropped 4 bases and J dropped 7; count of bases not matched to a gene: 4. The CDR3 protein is CASSSGQANSPLHF. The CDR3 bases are TGTGCCAGCAGTTCCGGACAGGCCAATTCACCCCTCCACTTT.

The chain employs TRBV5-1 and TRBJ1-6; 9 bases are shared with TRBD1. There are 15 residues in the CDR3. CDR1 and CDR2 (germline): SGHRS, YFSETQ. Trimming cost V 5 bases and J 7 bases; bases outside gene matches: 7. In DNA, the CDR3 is TGCGCCAGCAGTCGAAGGACAGGGGAAAATTCACCCCTCCACTTT. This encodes CASSRRTGENSPLHF. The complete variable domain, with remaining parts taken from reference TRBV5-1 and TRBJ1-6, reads KAGVTQTPRYLIKTRGQQVTLSCSPISGHRSVSWYQQTPGQGLQFLFEYFSETQRNKGNFPGRFSGRQFSNSRSEMNVSTLELGDSALYLCASSRRTGENSPLHFGNGTRLTVT.